This record concerns one TCR beta chain sequence. Its recognized antigen is unknown. No per-base quality is available; no much larger clone lies one base away. The data stem from a study of T cell responses to AZD1222 COVID-19 vaccine (dated by TCRdb to about 2021). Regarding the research as a whole: AZD1222 recipients with second doses at about 4 weeks or about 12 weeks were pooled, because spike-specific TCR depth and breadth did not differ between schedules. Trial participants were enrolled by age into 18-55, 56-69 and 70-plus year subgroups, with around 150, 28 and 57 TCR-sequenced participants respectively. TCR sequencing covered fewer than 250 trial participants: 207 given two doses of AZD1222 and 26 given two doses of MenACWY control vaccine.

The CDR3 regions of human TCRbeta chains were analyzed by immunosequencing. Concerning the study's data processing: Repertoire TCRs were matched against a reference library of SARS-CoV-2-specific TCRs generated with the MIRA antigen-specificity platform. Breadth was defined as the fraction of unique TCRs that were SARS-CoV-2-associated. Depth was defined as the fraction of total T cells that were SARS-CoV-2-associated. Each spike-specific TCR was assigned to its reactive spike region and to a CD4 or CD8 class using the MIRA data. Log10-transformed breadth and depth values were compared by one-way ANOVA with Sidak's multiple comparisons tests. TCRdb took over this immuneACCESS table, retaining in-frame rearrangements with V and J assigned. Such tables are incomplete; in checked studies, under half of the missing clones stem from an unresolved V gene, and the remainder is unexplained. The V and J calls and clone size are taken from that table; D and trimming were inferred from the DNA. Counted in this sample were around 83,000 clones; 86% of them appeared once. In total, the top ten clones hold 7.5% to 9% of the sample.

General conclusions and limits of the study: The vaccine-associated CD4 TCRs covered the entire spike protein, and the dominant responses fell in regions 160-218 and 743-854. The 56-69-year group was small, and its depth increase did not reach significance, likely because of low power. Most participants were white British and females outnumbered males, and the authors suggested that clonal diversity may have been underestimated. After two AZD1222 doses, spike-specific TCR breadth and depth were significantly higher than at day 0 and than in MenACWY recipients. Because no day 14 peak-response samples were available, repertoires were characterized only after the peak T cell response. Conclusions about previously exposed vaccinees are limited because only six or seven AZD1222 recipients were SARS-CoV-2 seropositive at baseline. Reportedly, close to half of the unique spike-specific TCRs recognized epitopes lying outside the regions that are mutated in the B.1.351 and B.1.1.7 variants.

Read against the paper, the sample's time point label means: baseline before first vaccination. Vaccinee samples came from UK trials COV001 and COV002, including a single-blind randomized controlled phase 2/3 trial of AZD1222 (ChAdOx1 nCoV-19) in healthy adults. For TCRbeta chain sequencing, PBMC samples from trial participants were taken at day 0 and at day 28 after the second dose. The receptor's source is an adult in good health. The specimen comprised peripheral blood, sampled on day 0 of AZD1222 vaccination.

The DNA is TGTGCCTGGACCGCCGGGACCGTCGGGAAGCAGTTCTTC. It codes for CAWTAGTVGKQFF. The receptor chain draws on TRBV30 and TRBJ2-1; the D region may be TRBD1 or TRBD2, each matching 5 bases equally. CDR1 and CDR2, per the germline V gene (reference sequence), are GTSNPN and SVGIG. Including the terminal cysteine and phenylalanine, the CDR3 comprises 13 residues. The retained sequence is limited to the CDR3, 39 bases, with the frame set at the first base. The germline ends are 18 bases apart after V is trimmed by 4 bases and J by 11 bases.